Following are 6 T cell receptor beta chains from one sample sequenced in a study of graft-versus-host responses after intestinal transplantation. The assay was immunoSEQ multiplex PCR, and TCRdb's table has in-frame clones only and misses some. This repertoire shows about 97,000 clones, more than 80% found once; its top ten account for 15% to 20%. The starting material was PBMCs, obtained just under 460 days after intestinal transplant. The receptors stem from a human patient who received an intestinal transplant, so some T cells may come from the graft donor.

The chain uses TRBV11-2 and TRBJ2-1; either TRBD1 or TRBD2 may supply D (5 bases each). V was cut by 4 bases and J by 0 bases, with 7 bases left in between. The CDR3 length is 14 residues. Germline assignment: CDR1 SGHAT and CDR2 FQNNGV. The CDR3 is CASSSGPSYNEQFF. The CDR3, as DNA: TGTGCCAGCAGCTCGGGACCCTCCTACAATGAGCAGTTCTTC. The full variable domain, rest sourced from reference TRBV11-2 and TRBJ2-1, is EAGVAQSPRYKIIEKRQSVAFWCNPISGHATLYWYQQILGQGPKLLIQFQNNGVVDDSQLPKDRFSAERLKGVDSTLKIQPAKLEDSAVYLCASSSGPSYNEQFFGPGTRLTVL.

This clone has a single count. The chain has TRBV6-6 and TRBJ2-6; no reliable D call. Between the trimmed V and J ends, which lost 0 bases and 2 bases, there was a span of 8 bases. The CDR3 covers 16 residues. Germline V CDR1 and CDR2: MNHNY, SVGAGI (reference sequence). The CDR3 DNA reads TGTGCCAGCAGTTACTCCGGCTTCACTGGGGCCAACGTCCTGACTTTC. Protein product: CASSYSGFTGANVLTF.

The gene calls are TRBV2 and TRBJ2-3; D ambiguous. Deletions cut 7 bases from V and 2 bases from J, with 4 bases between. The CDR3 consists of 11 residues. Germline V gives CDR1 SNHLY, CDR2 FYNNEI. This chain's CDR3 is CASKATDTQYF. The DNA of the CDR3 is TGTGCCAGCAAGGCCACAGATACGCAGTATTTT.

The chain has TRBV5-6 and TRBJ1-2, with D possibly matching TRBD1 (6 bases). Germline-derived CDR1 and CDR2 are SGHDT and YYEEEE. V lost 4 bases to trimming and J lost 4 bases, with 14 bases between them. This CDR3 spans 14 amino acids. The CDR3 sequence is CASSHREDSYGYTF. CDR3 nucleotides: TGTGCCAGCAGCCACAGGGAGGACAGCTATGGCTACACCTTC.

V and J are TRBV6-5 and TRBJ1-2, with 8 bases identical to TRBD1. CDR1 MNHEY and CDR2 SVGAGI come from the germline V gene. V lost 5 bases, J lost 4 bases, and 9 bases stayed unmatched. The length of the CDR3 is 15 residues. CDR3 in DNA: TGTGCCAGCAGTCAATTTGGGACAGGAGGCTATGGCTACACCTTC. Protein: CASSQFGTGGYGYTF.

A word on this clone: The junction differs from germline at one of its ends, possibly a read error. The chain combines TRBV2 with TRBJ1-5; TRBD1 aligns across 7 bases. Germline CDR1 and CDR2: SNHLY and FYNNEI. CDR3 size: 13 residues. Here the CDR3 DNA reads TGTGCCGGCAGACTACAGGGGCCCGGGGCCCAGCATTTT. Translating it yields CAGRLQGPGAQHF. Variable domain in full (rest from reference TRBV2 and TRBJ1-5): EPEVTQTPSHQVTQMGQEVILRCVPISNHLYFYWYRQILGQKVEFLVSFYNNEISEKSEIFDDQFSVERPDGSNFTLKIRSTKLEDSAMYFCAGRLQGPGAQHFGDGTRLSIL.